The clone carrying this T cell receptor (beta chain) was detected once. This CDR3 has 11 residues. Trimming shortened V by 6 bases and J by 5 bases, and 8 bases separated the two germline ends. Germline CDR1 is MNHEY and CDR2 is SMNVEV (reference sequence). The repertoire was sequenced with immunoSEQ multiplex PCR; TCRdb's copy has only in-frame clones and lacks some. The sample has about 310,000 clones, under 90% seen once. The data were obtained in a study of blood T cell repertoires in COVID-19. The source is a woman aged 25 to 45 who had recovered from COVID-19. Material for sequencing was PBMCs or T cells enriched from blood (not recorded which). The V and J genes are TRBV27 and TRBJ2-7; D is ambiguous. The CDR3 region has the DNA TGTGCCAGCAGCCGAGAGAACGAGCAGTACTTC. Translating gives CASSRENEQYF.